The 9 T cell receptor beta chains below come from one sample, sequenced in a study of human T cells and chemical hapten exposure. TCRdb independently ran MiXCR on the RACE reads; one entry per CDR3 protein. The data hold 79,000 or so distinct CDR3 sequences, with around 10% observed a single time. The time point was: patch test 1, 2 weeks after DPC sensitization. The treatment is: therapeutic diphenylcyclopropenone sensitization with weekly scalp DPC. The sequenced sample was whole blood, obtained in connection with sensitization to the hapten diphenylcyclopropenone (DPC). The receptors come from a woman between 45 and 60 years old with alopecia areata. Some clones in this sample may be carry-over from other donors' samples.

This clonotype was counted a few times. The genes are TRBV29-1 and TRBJ2-3; possibly TRBD1 or TRBD2 for D (5 bases each). This CDR3 comprises 17 residues. Germline lookup yields CDR1 SQVTM and CDR2 ANQGSEA. Trimming stripped 0 bases from V and 1 base from J, with 17 bases between. The CDR3, as DNA: TGCAGCGTTGAAGATTTAGAGGGGAGACCTCGCACAGATACGCAGTATTTT. Translation gives CSVEDLEGRPRTDTQYF.

The V and J genes are TRBV6-2 or TRBV6-3 and TRBJ1-2, with D possibly matching TRBD1 (5 bases). The CDR3 spans 13 residues. V lost 4 bases and J 2 bases, leaving 8 bases between the germline ends. CDR1 MNHEY and CDR2 SVGEGT come from the germline V gene. CDR3 region: CASSSTENYGYTF. In DNA form, the CDR3 reads TGTGCCAGCAGTTCGACAGAGAACTATGGCTACACCTTC.

This sequence joins TRBV5-5 and TRBJ2-2; D possibly corresponds to TRBD1 (6 bases). From germline, CDR1 is SGHKS and CDR2 YYEKEE (reference sequence). Trimming shortened V by 5 bases and J by 5 bases, and 19 bases separated the two germline ends. The CDR3 spans 16 residues. For the CDR3, the DNA is TGTGCCAGCAGTTCCGCGTGGGGGCCGCTGACCGGGGAGCTGTTTTTT. It codes for CASSSAWGPLTGELFF.

This clonotype was seen a few times. V is TRBV20-1 and J is TRBJ2-5; D is unresolved. V was trimmed by 1 base and J by 4 bases, leaving 10 bases between them. The CDR3 extends over 13 amino acids. CDR1 is DFQATT and CDR2 is SNEGSKA in the germline V gene (reference sequence). Written as DNA, the CDR3 is TGCAGTGCTAGAGGAGTAGCATTAGAGACCCAGTACTTC. Translated, it gives CSARGVALETQYF.

The chain combines TRBV30 with TRBJ2-1; D unclear. The CDR3 loop spans 15 amino acids. The V end was cut by 2 bases, the J end by 3 bases, with 14 bases between. Per the germline V gene, CDR1 is GTSNPN and CDR2 is SVGIG (reference sequence). The CDR3 is CAWSSAGRSYNEQFF. DNA for the CDR3: TGTGCCTGGAGTTCGGCCGGGCGGAGCTACAATGAGCAGTTCTTC.

This chain connects TRBV21-1 to TRBJ2-1; the table's D call of TRBD1 was not tested on the DNA. TRBV21-1 is flagged as a pseudogene. This CDR3 comprises 16 residues. The chain's CDR3 is CASSKPRREFYNEQFF. CDR3 bases: TGTGCCAGCAGCAAGCCACGCCGGGAGTTTTACAATGAGCAGTTCTTC.

The V call is TRBV2, the J call TRBJ2-3; D may correspond to TRBD1 or TRBD2 (5 bases each). V lost 6 bases, J lost 2 bases, and 12 bases lay in between. The CDR3 loop spans 14 amino acids. Per the germline V gene, CDR1 is SNHLY and CDR2 is FYNNEI. The CDR3 loop is CASRRDPATDTQYF. The DNA for the CDR3 is TGTGCCAGCAGAAGGGACCCCGCCACAGATACGCAGTATTTT.

The chain combines TRBV18 with TRBJ2-1; no clear D. Germline V gene data show CDR1 as KGHSH and CDR2 as LQKENI. The CDR3 totals 13 residues. V was trimmed by 0 bases and J by 9 bases, leaving 9 bases between them. The DNA of the CDR3 is TGTGCCAGCTCACCACCGGTACGGAGTGAGCAGTTCTTC. Translation gives CASSPPVRSEQFF.

This clonotype was counted many times. For the CDR3, the DNA is TGCAGCGCACAAGTTAGCGGGAGCGGCGAGCAGTACTTC. The encoded protein is CSAQVSGSGEQYF. The rearrangement links TRBV29-1 to TRBJ2-7; TRBD2 agrees at 9 bases. V was pared by 7 bases and J by 6 bases, with 10 bases of the junction left unmatched. There are 13 residues in the CDR3. Germline V gives CDR1 SQVTM, CDR2 ANQGSEA.